This T cell receptor beta chain came from a study of T cells in Graves' hyperthyroidism and ophthalmopathy. Across the study: Pretreatment peripheral blood was obtained at initial diagnosis. General study results and limits: Blood also held most thyroid clonotypes expanded beyond 0.001.

Germline CDR1 and CDR2: MNHNS and SASEGT. Deletions cut 4 bases from V and 3 bases from J, with 12 bases between. The CDR3 has 14 amino acids. On this clonotype: Antigen specificity is unknown.

Researchers amplified the TCR beta CDR3 regions from RNA transcripts. First-round RT-PCR targeting the TCR CDR3 was performed with the HTBI primer set. From the multiplex PCR reads, TCRdb called clonotypes with MiXCR, one entry per CDR3 protein. The table has fewer than 750,000 distinct CDR3 sequences, approximately 15% seen once. The sequenced sample consisted of blood. The source of this sequence is a woman between 40 and 55 years old with Graves' ophthalmopathy. The chain couples TRBV6-1 to TRBJ2-5; D is possibly TRBD1 (5 bases). CDR3: CASSAGAEKETQYF. Written as DNA, the CDR3 is TGTGCCAGCAGTGCTGGGGCTGAGAAAGAGACCCAGTACTTC.